These 20 T cell receptor beta chains were all obtained from the same sample, sequenced in a study of T cells after yellow fever vaccination. TCRdb ran MiXCR on the 5' RACE reads and lists one entry per CDR3 protein. The table has fewer than 85,000 distinct CDR3 sequences, over 7.5% seen once. The sample in question was CD8+ T cells sorted from PBMCs, obtained on the day of the yellow fever booster vaccination. These receptors originate from a man between 25 and 39 years old who received the YFV17D yellow fever vaccine.

In its sample, this clonotype was seen a few times. The chain has TRBV20-1 and TRBJ2-3; D is tentatively TRBD1 or TRBD2 (7 bases each). V was pared by 0 bases and J by 5 bases, with 12 bases between. The CDR3 is 14 amino acids. Germline V gene lookup returns CDR1 DFQATT and CDR2 SNEGSKA (reference sequence). CDR3 in amino acids: CSARDGRGQDTQYF. Here the CDR3 DNA reads TGCAGTGCTAGAGATGGGAGGGGGCAAGATACGCAGTATTTT.

This clonotype was picked up many times. The chain carries TRBV29-1 and TRBJ2-2, with 7 bases fitting TRBD1. The CDR3 has 14 residues. Germline assignment: CDR1 SQVTM and CDR2 ANQGSEA. V gave up 4 bases and J gave up 4 bases; unmatched junction bases: 6. Written as DNA, the CDR3 is TGCAGCGTTGTCACAGGGGAGAGCACCGGGGAGCTGTTTTTT. Its protein product is CSVVTGESTGELFF.

The genes are TRBV7-9 and TRBJ2-7; 10 bases are a match to TRBD2. After removal of 2 bases from V and 5 bases from J, the junction contained 3 bases not matched to a gene. The CDR3 totals 14 residues. Germline V CDR1 and CDR2: SEHNR, FQNEAQ (reference sequence). CDR3 loop: CASSLLAGVHEQYF. The CDR3 bases are TGTGCCAGCAGCTTACTAGCGGGAGTCCACGAGCAGTACTTC.

The chain combines TRBV29-1 with TRBJ2-1; TRBD2 might be the D (5 bases). Trimming cost V 3 bases and J 6 bases, with 12 bases left between them. Germline values: CDR1 SQVTM, CDR2 ANQGSEA. The CDR3 covers 13 residues. The CDR3 spells CSVDSTRGNEQFF. The CDR3 bases are TGCAGCGTTGATAGCACCCGGGGCAATGAGCAGTTCTTC.

V is TRBV29-1 and J is TRBJ2-1; possible D gene TRBD2, 5 bases. The CDR3 is 15 residues long. In germline, CDR1 is SQVTM, CDR2 ANQGSEA. The V end lost 2 bases, the J end lost 6 bases, and 17 bases lay between the germline ends. The CDR3 sequence: CSVESKASTPNEQFF. The CDR3 DNA reads as TGCAGCGTTGAATCTAAGGCTAGCACCCCCAATGAGCAGTTCTTC.

The V gene is TRBV9, the J gene TRBJ2-2; D is ambiguous. This CDR3 contains 16 residues. In germline, CDR1 is SGDLS, CDR2 YYNGEE. V shed 0 bases and J shed 0 bases, with 9 bases lying between them. The CDR3 region is CASSVEGEPNTGELFF. The CDR3 nucleotides are TGTGCCAGCAGCGTAGAAGGAGAGCCGAACACCGGGGAGCTGTTTTTT.

This clonotype appeared a few times. This rearrangement joins TRBV7-9 to TRBJ2-7; D gene unclear. Germline CDR1 is SEHNR and CDR2 is FQNEAQ (reference sequence). The CDR3 runs 12 residues. The ends were cut back, 5 bases at V and 3 bases at J, with 8 bases in the middle. The CDR3 coding sequence is TGTGCCAGCAGCACGGACGGCTACGAGCAGTACTTC. It is translated as CASSTDGYEQYF.

The chain carries TRBV3-1 and TRBJ2-4; D remains unclear. Germline V gene lookup returns CDR1 LGHDT and CDR2 YNNKEL (reference sequence). CDR3 length: 15 residues. The germline V and J ends were trimmed by 0 bases and 8 bases, with 14 bases remaining between them. The DNA for the CDR3 is TGTGCCAGCAGCCAAGAAGTGACACGTGAGGACATTCAGTACTTC. It is translated as CASSQEVTREDIQYF.

The sample holds a few counts of this clonotype. The chain joins TRBV7-8 to TRBJ1-5; the D gene is possibly TRBD1 (6 bases). The ends were cut back, 3 bases at V and 1 base at J, with 13 bases in the middle. Germline V gives CDR1 SGHVS, CDR2 FQNEAQ. The CDR3 is made up of 16 amino acids. The CDR3 nucleotides are TGTGCCAGCAGCTTGGGGCTACAGGGAAGCAATCAGCCCCAGCATTTT. Its translation is CASSLGLQGSNQPQHF.

This clonotype has more than one count but fewer than ten. V gene TRBV2 combines with J gene TRBJ1-5; possible D gene TRBD1, 6 bases. The germline CDR1 and CDR2 sequences are SNHLY and FYNNEI. V lost 6 bases and J lost 7, with 22 bases in between. The CDR3 has 16 residues. The CDR3 here is CASREGGLEVYQPQHF. The CDR3 nucleotides are TGTGCCAGCAGGGAGGGGGGACTTGAAGTATACCAGCCCCAGCATTTT.

Ten or more counts support this clonotype. The J gene is TRBJ2-7, the V gene TRBV9; tentative D call: TRBD2 (6 bases). Per germline, CDR1 SGDLS and CDR2 YYNGEE. This CDR3 spans 13 amino acids. Trimming cost V 4 bases and J 0 bases, with 8 bases left between them. The CDR3 is CASSRDSSYEQYF. The CDR3 DNA reads as TGTGCCAGCAGCCGGGACTCCTCCTACGAGCAGTACTTC.

The chain is built from TRBV27 and TRBJ2-1; TRBD1 might be the D (10 bases). Germline V lookup: CDR1 MNHEY, CDR2 SMNVEV (reference sequence). The germline V and J ends were trimmed by 3 bases and 5 bases, with 29 bases remaining between them. This CDR3 spans 20 amino acids. Here the CDR3 reads CASSFEGQGTRLAEDNEQFF. The CDR3 nucleotides are TGTGCCAGCAGTTTCGAGGGACAGGGGACGAGACTAGCGGAAGACAATGAGCAGTTCTTC.

This clonotype was picked up a small number of times. V and J are TRBV7-8 and TRBJ2-7, with D perhaps matching TRBD2 (6 bases). Trimming removed 5 bases from V and 6 bases from J, with 20 bases in between. The length of the CDR3 is 15 residues. From germline, CDR1 is SGHVS and CDR2 FQNEAQ. The CDR3: CASSVTAGLGGEQYF. The CDR3 DNA reads TGTGCCAGCAGCGTAACGGCGGGGTTGGGAGGCGAGCAGTACTTC.

This clonotype occurred a few times. This chain links TRBV7-9 with TRBJ2-3, with a possible D match to TRBD1 (6 bases). Germline V lookup: CDR1 SEHNR, CDR2 FQNEAQ (reference sequence). The CDR3 is 15 residues long. The V gene lost 1 base and the J gene lost 2 bases, with 10 bases spanning the gap. The CDR3 reads CASSLDGTITDTQYF. DNA of the CDR3: TGTGCCAGCAGCTTAGACGGGACAATCACAGATACGCAGTATTTT.

This clonotype was detected only a few times. The junction departs from germline at one end; a sequencing error may be responsible. This chain joins TRBV7-7 and TRBJ2-7; 11 nucleotides align to TRBD2. The CDR3 spans 16 residues. Germline V gene data show CDR1 as SSHAT and CDR2 as FNYEAQ (reference sequence). The CDR3 spells CASSPRGRTSGYEQYF. CDR3 DNA: TGTGCTAGCAGCCCACGGGGCCGGACTAGCGGGTACGAGCAGTACTTC.

The chain has TRBV5-4 and TRBJ2-7; D not resolved. The CDR3 length is 15 residues. Per the germline V gene, CDR1 is SGHNT and CDR2 is YYREEE (reference sequence). Trimming pared 1 base from V and 1 base from J, leaving 12 bases between. CDR3 nucleotide sequence: TGTGCCAGCAGCTTGTCTCTTAGAGGTTCCTACGAGCAGTACTTC. Protein: CASSLSLRGSYEQYF.

This clonotype has only a few counts. The V call is TRBV29-1, the J call TRBJ2-1; D is possibly TRBD2 (6 bases). This CDR3 has 10 residues. V was clipped by 3 bases and J by 15 bases, with 12 bases between them. The germline CDR1 and CDR2 sequences are SQVTM and ANQGSEA. Here the CDR3 DNA reads TGCAGCGTTGAGAGGGACTCGCGGTTCTTC. This sequence encodes CSVERDSRFF.

This clonotype occurred a few times. V usage is TRBV29-1 and J usage is TRBJ1-1, with D unclear. The CDR3 totals 13 residues. Looked up from germline, CDR1 is SQVTM and CDR2 is ANQGSEA. V was cut by 1 base and J by 0 bases, with 6 bases left in between. The DNA for the CDR3 is TGCAGCGTTGAAGCGGGAATGAACACTGAAGCTTTCTTT. This gives the protein CSVEAGMNTEAFF.

This chain connects TRBV6-2 or TRBV6-3 to TRBJ2-1; 8 nucleotides agree with TRBD1. The ends lost 7 bases at V and 8 bases at J; junction bases unmatched: 7. This CDR3 comprises 13 residues. The V gene's germline CDR1 is MNHEY and CDR2 SVGEGT. The CDR3 reads CASKYQGADEQFF. The DNA of the CDR3 is TGTGCCAGCAAGTACCAGGGGGCAGATGAGCAGTTCTTC.

The chain couples TRBV5-5 to TRBJ2-5; D unresolved. V dropped 2 bases and J dropped 5 bases, with 16 bases sitting between them. This CDR3 is 15 amino acids long. Germline V lookup: CDR1 SGHKS, CDR2 YYEKEE (reference sequence). CDR3 nucleotides: TGTGCCAGCAGCTTCCTTCAGGACCCTCCTGAGACCCAGTACTTC. This translates into CASSFLQDPPETQYF.